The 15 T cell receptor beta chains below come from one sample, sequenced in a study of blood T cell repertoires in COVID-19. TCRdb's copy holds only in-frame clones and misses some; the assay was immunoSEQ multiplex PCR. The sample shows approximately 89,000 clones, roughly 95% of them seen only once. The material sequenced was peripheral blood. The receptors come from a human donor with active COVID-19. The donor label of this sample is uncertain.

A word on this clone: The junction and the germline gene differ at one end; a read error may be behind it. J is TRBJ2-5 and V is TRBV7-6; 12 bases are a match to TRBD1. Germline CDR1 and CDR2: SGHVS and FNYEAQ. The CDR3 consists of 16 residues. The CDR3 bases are TGTGCCAGCAGCAACTTAGGGACAGGGGGCCAAGGGACCCAGTACTTC. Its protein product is CASSNLGTGGQGTQYF. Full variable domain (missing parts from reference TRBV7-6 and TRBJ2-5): GAGVSQSPRYKVTKRGQDVALRCDPISGHVSLYWYRQALGQGPEFLTYFNYEAQQDKSGLPNDRFSAERPEGSISTLTIQRTEQRDSAMYRCASSNLGTGGQGTQYFGPGTRLLVL.

The CDR3 region has the DNA TGTGCCAGCTCACCCCCCGTGATGACTAGCACAGATACGCAGTATTTT. This codes for CASSPPVMTSTDTQYF. This chain links TRBV18 with TRBJ2-3; D is unresolved. Germline-derived CDR1 and CDR2 are KGHSH and LQKENI. V lost 3 bases and J 0 bases, leaving 13 bases between the germline ends. The CDR3 is 16 residues long.

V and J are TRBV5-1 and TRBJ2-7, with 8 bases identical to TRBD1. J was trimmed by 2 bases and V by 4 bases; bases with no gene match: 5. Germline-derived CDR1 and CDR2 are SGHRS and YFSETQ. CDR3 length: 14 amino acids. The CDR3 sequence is CASSLQTGAYEQYF. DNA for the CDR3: TGCGCCAGCAGCCTACAGACAGGGGCCTACGAGCAGTACTTC.

This CDR3 is CASSSGGGTEAFF. CDR3 bases: TGTGCCAGCAGCTCGGGTGGTGGCACTGAAGCTTTCTTT. This sequence joins TRBV7-9 and TRBJ1-1, with unresolved D. The germline V gene has CDR1 SEHNR and CDR2 FQNEAQ (reference sequence). The CDR3 has 13 amino acids. V was cut by 4 bases and J by 4 bases, with 10 bases left in between.

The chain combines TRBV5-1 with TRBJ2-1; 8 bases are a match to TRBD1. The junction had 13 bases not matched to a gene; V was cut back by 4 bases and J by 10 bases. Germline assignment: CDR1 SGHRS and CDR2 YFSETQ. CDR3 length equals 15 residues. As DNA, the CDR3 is TGCGCCAGCAGCCCGGGACAGGAGGGGGGTCAGGAGCAGTTCTTC. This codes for CASSPGQEGGQEQFF. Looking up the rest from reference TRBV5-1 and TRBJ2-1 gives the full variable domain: KAGVTQTPRYLIKTRGQQVTLSCSPISGHRSVSWYQQTPGQGLQFLFEYFSETQRNKGNFPGRFSGRQFSNSRSEMNVSTLELGDSALYLCASSPGQEGGQEQFFGPGTRLTVL.

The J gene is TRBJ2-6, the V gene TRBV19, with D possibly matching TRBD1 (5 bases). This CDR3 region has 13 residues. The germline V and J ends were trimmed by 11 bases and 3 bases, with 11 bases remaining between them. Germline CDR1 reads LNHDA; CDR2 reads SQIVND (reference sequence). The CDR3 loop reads CAVRGGGANVLTF. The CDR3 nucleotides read TGTGCCGTAAGGGGCGGTGGGGCCAACGTCCTGACTTTC.

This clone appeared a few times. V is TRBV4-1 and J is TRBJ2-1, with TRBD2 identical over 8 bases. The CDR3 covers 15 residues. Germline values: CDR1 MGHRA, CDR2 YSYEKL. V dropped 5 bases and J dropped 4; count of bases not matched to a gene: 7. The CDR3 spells CASSGQTGGYNEQFF. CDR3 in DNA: TGCGCCAGCAGCGGCCAGACGGGGGGGTACAATGAGCAGTTCTTC.

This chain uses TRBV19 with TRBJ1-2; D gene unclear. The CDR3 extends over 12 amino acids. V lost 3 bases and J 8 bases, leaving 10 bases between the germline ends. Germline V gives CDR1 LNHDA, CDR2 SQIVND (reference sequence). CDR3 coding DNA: TGTGCCAGTAGTATTTTGGGAGGCGGCTACACCTTC. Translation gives CASSILGGGYTF. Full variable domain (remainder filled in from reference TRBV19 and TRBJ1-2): DGGITQSPKYLFRKEGQNVTLSCEQNLNHDAMYWYRQDPGQGLRLIYYSQIVNDFQKGDIAEGYSVSREKKESFPLTVTSAQKNPTAFYLCASSILGGGYTFGSGTRLTVV.

The DNA of the CDR3 is TGTGCCAGCAGTTTATCTGGGCAGAACTACAATGAGCAGTTCTTC. Residues: CASSLSGQNYNEQFF. The V gene is TRBV27, the J gene TRBJ2-1; no clear D. This CDR3 contains 15 residues. Germline loops: CDR1 MNHEY, CDR2 SMNVEV (reference sequence). The V and J ends lost 0 bases and 3 bases respectively, with 9 bases between them.

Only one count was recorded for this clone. CDR3 bases: TGCGCCAGCAGTTCAGCGCTAGCTAACTATGGCTACACCTTC. It yields the protein CASSSALANYGYTF. This rearrangement joins TRBV5-1 to TRBJ1-2; no clear D. Germline loops: CDR1 SGHRS, CDR2 YFSETQ. The CDR3 is made up of 14 amino acids. The V gene lost 5 bases and the J gene lost 0 bases, with 11 bases spanning the gap.

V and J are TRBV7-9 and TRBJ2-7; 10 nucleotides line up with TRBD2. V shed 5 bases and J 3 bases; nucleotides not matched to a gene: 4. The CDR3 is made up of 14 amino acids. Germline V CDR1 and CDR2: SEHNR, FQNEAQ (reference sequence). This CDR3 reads CASSLLAGDYEQYF. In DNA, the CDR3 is TGTGCCAGCAGCCTTCTAGCGGGAGACTACGAGCAGTACTTC.

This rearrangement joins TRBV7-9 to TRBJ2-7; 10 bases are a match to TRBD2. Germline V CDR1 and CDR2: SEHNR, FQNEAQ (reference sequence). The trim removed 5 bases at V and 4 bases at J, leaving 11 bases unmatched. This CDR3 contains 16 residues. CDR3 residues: CASSPTASGSSYEQYF. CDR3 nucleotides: TGTGCCAGCAGCCCGACGGCTAGCGGGAGCTCTTACGAGCAGTACTTC. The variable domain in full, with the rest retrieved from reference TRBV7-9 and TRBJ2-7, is DTGVSQNPRHKITKRGQNVTFRCDPISEHNRLYWYRQTLGQGPEFLTYFQNEAQLEKSRLLSDRFSAERPKGSFSTLEIQRTEQGDSAMYLCASSPTASGSSYEQYFGPGTRLTVT.

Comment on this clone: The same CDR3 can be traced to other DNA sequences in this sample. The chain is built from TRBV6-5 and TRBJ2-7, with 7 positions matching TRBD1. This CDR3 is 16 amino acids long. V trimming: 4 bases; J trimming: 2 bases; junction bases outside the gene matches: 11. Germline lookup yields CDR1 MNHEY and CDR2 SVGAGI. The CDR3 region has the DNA TGTGCCAGCAGTTCGGTGAGACAGGGTCCCCCCTACGAGCAGTACTTC. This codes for CASSSVRQGPPYEQYF.

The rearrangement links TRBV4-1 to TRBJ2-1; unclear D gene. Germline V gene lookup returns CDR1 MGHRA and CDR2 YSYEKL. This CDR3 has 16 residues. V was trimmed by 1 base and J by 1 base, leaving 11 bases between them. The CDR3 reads CASSQAVSESYNEQFF. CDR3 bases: TGCGCCAGCAGCCAAGCCGTCAGCGAGTCCTACAATGAGCAGTTCTTC.

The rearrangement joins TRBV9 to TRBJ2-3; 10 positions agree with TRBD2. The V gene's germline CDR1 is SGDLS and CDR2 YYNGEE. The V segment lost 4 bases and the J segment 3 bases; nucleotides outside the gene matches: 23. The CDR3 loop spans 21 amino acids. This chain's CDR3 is CASSTRRGGPSGRARTDTQYF. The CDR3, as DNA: TGTGCCAGCAGCACTCGAAGGGGAGGACCCAGCGGGAGGGCCAGGACAGATACGCAGTATTTT.